The clone carrying this TCR beta chain was counted a few times. Its antigen is undetermined. The data derive from a study of cytomegalovirus exposure and HLA in healthy donors. The CDR3 has 16 residues. Germline CDR1 reads SGDLS; CDR2 reads YYNGEE. V was pared by 0 bases and J by 5 bases, with 7 bases of the junction left unmatched. At collection, donors were nominally healthy, but unrecorded immune exposures were probable. Points from the study as a whole: TCR beta sequences reportedly predicted most subjects' HLA-A and HLA-B alleles accurately.

This PCR relied on a set of 60 Vbeta primers and 13 Jbeta primers. Profiling relied on immunoSEQ multiplex PCR, and the TCRdb table lists in-frame clones only, not all of them. In the table there are under 200,000 clones, around 80% of which are singletons. This rearrangement joins TRBV9 to TRBJ2-2; TRBD1 matches 7 bases. The receptor was isolated from a man aged 45-65 years in good health and CMV-seropositive. Material: PBMCs. The CDR3 reads CASSVASDRVTGELFF. The CDR3 DNA follows: TGTGCCAGCAGCGTAGCTTCAGACAGGGTTACCGGGGAGCTGTTTTTT.